Listed here is a single T cell receptor beta chain. This CDR3 spans 14 amino acids. V was cut by 4 bases and J by 1 base, with 8 bases left in between. Germline CDR1 reads MRHNA; CDR2 reads SNTAGT. The data originate from a study of low-dose radiotherapy and immunotherapy resistance in tumors. TRAV- and TRBV-specific primers, spanning alpha and beta chains, primed first-strand cDNA. With a V-primer adapter and a constant-region primer, TCRs were amplified for roughly 21 PCR cycles. TCRdb re-called the reads with MiXCR, one entry per CDR3 protein. The sample has about 7,200 distinct CDR3 sequences; roughly 50% are singletons.

The chain joins TRBV6-4 to TRBJ1-5; D may be TRBD1 (5 bases). The receptor's source is a human donor with advanced metastatic prostate, ovarian, gallbladder or colorectal cancer (not recorded which). This table probably holds off-target reads from a library built for another chain. The CDR3 DNA reads as TGTGCCAGCAGTGCAGAGGGGAGCAATCAGCCCCAGCATTTT. Protein product: CASSAEGSNQPQHF.